This T cell receptor (beta chain) was sequenced in a study of somatic mutations in cytotoxic T cells in rheumatoid arthritis (dated by TCRdb to 2017 to 2019). Background on the whole study: Before any treatment started and right after they were diagnosed, patients gave peripheral blood samples (around 29 ml EDTA). Some V beta antibody-stained T-cell populations were flow-sorted on a FACSAria II or Sony SH800 at nearly 100% purity, and sorted V beta1+ cells also underwent TCRB sequencing. Whether expanded CD8+ T-cell clones in untreated, newly diagnosed rheumatoid arthritis carry somatic mutations was the study question, and clonality was characterized with TCRB deep sequencing. For roughly 61 rheumatoid arthritis patients and 20 healthy controls, TCRB deep sequencing was carried out. Patients and controls did not essentially differ in median age, which was nearly identical between the groups. Broad study findings and their caveats: The slight TRBV07 underrepresentation in patients was not adjusted for multiple comparisons. The antigen targets of the expanded CD8+ clones were unknown, and absence from virus-specific databases did not rule out viral specificity. An increase of CD8+ clonality with age was seen in patients (Spearman r ≈ 0.49) but not in healthy controls. In about an eighth of the 65 patients, more than 20% of CD8+ cells belonged to the largest CD8+ clone, while several identical CD8+ TCRB sequences were shared between blood and synovial fluid. Rheumatoid arthritis patients and age-matched healthy controls did not significantly differ in CD8+ T-cell clonality.

Positive magnetic bead selection on an AutoMACS was used to isolate CD4+ and CD8+ cells, with flow cytometry used to check purity. Initial screening for clonal expansions relied on flow cytometry with a TCR V beta antibody panel, after which sorted CD8+ fractions underwent TCRB deep sequencing for characterization. Peripheral blood mononuclear cells were isolated by Ficoll-Paque PLUS density gradient separation. Using Nucleospin Tissue or Tissue XS kits, DNA was extracted from CD4-enriched, CD8-enriched or PBMC samples, with quantification by a Qubit 2.0 fluorometer. A word on this clone: Its antigen target is currently unknown. Base qualities are not provided; no much larger clone lies one nucleotide away.

The CDR3 covers 13 residues, taking in both the cysteine and the phenylalanine. The DNA shown is the 39-base CDR3, in frame from base 1. V is trimmed back by 4 bases and J by 7 bases, and the junction contains 6 bases that no gene match accounts for. CDR1 SGHAT and CDR2 FQDESV are derived from the germline V gene (reference sequence). Sequencing of TCRB CDR3 was done on genomic DNA with the immunoSEQ assay. Per the authors' processing: Only a few patient CD8+ clones larger than 1% matched published virus-specific TCRB sequences when compared against them. The analyses included only productive TCRB rearrangements. A clone was defined by a unique TCRB CDR3 sequence, and clonality was computed as a productive clonality index based on Shannon entropy. Repertoire overlap between two samples was calculated from the template counts of each clone relative to total templates per sample. V-gene usage measured by flow cytometry correlated with TCRB sequencing V-gene usage, with a Spearman r of roughly 0.64. Imported from immuneACCESS, the table was reduced by TCRdb to in-frame sequences with V and J called. These copies leave out some clones; in studies compared against another copy, an unresolved V gene accounts for under half, and the cause of the remainder is not known. V and J calls and clone size are as listed in that table; D and trimming were resolved from the DNA. The sample table lists approximately 15,000 clones, about 74% of them with a count of one. The ten largest clones capture around 5% of the sample.

The rearranged segments are TRBV11-1 and TRBJ2-7; 8 central nucleotides agree with TRBD1. This sequence was found in an adult with rheumatoid arthritis. The sequenced material came from CD8+ T cells sorted from blood. The DNA sequence is as follows: TGTGCCAGCAGCTGGGGGACAGGCCGAGAGCAGTACTTC. Its protein is CASSWGTGREQYF.